This entry lists 10 T cell receptor beta chains sequenced from one sample in a study of spatial heterogeneity in lung cancer. Overall study results and limits: Higher tumor mutation counts went along with higher counts of expanded intratumoral alpha and beta TCRs.

Their recognized antigens are unknown. TCRdb reprocessed the 5' RACE reads via MiXCR and lists one record per CDR3 protein. The data show some 5,000 distinct CDR3 sequences, roughly 6.8% seen once. As for time point: sample taken at primary tumor resection. The starting material was lung tumor tissue, obtained at surgery. The receptors originated from a male donor with early-stage non-small cell lung cancer.

This clonotype is judged medium-sized. J is TRBJ2-7 and V is TRBV7-8; maybe TRBD2 (7 bases). The length of the CDR3 is 17 residues. V lost 5 bases to trimming and J lost 3 bases, with 23 bases between them. Looked up from germline, CDR1 is SGHVS and CDR2 is FQNEAQ. The CDR3 loop is CASSRSSGAGARYEQYF. The CDR3 region has the DNA TGTGCCAGCAGCCGGAGTAGTGGGGCGGGGGCCCGCTACGAGCAGTACTTC.

In its sample, this clonotype is medium-sized (0.01 to 0.1%). V and J are TRBV27 and TRBJ2-7; possibly TRBD1 for D (6 bases). Germline V gene sequence: CDR1 MNHEY, CDR2 SMNVEV (reference sequence). Trimming stripped 4 bases from V and 1 base from J, with 11 bases between. The CDR3 spans 14 residues. The CDR3, as DNA: TGTGCCAGCAGTTCGACAGGAGAATCCTACGAGCAGTACTTC. Amino acids: CASSSTGESYEQYF.

By share, this clonotype ranks as medium-sized (0.01 to 0.1%). This rearrangement joins TRBV18 to TRBJ2-7, with D perhaps being TRBD1 or TRBD2 (5 bases each). Germline values: CDR1 KGHSH, CDR2 LQKENI. V gave up 3 bases and J gave up 7 bases, with 19 bases separating them. The CDR3 has 15 residues. The CDR3 sequence is CASSPRSRETEEQYF. The CDR3 coding sequence is TGTGCCAGCTCACCTAGATCGAGGGAGACAGAAGAGCAGTACTTC. Combining the CDR3 with reference TRBV18 and TRBJ2-7 gives the whole variable domain NAGVMQNPRHLVRRRGQEARLRCSPMKGHSHVYWYRQLPEEGLKFMVYLQKENIIDESGMPKERFSAEFPKEGPSILRIQQVVRGDSAAYFCASSPRSRETEEQYFGPGTRLTVT.

In this sample, this clonotype turned up a few times. V usage is TRBV20-1 and J usage is TRBJ1-6, with 8 bases identical to TRBD1. CDR1 is DFQATT and CDR2 is SNEGSKA in the germline V gene (reference sequence). This CDR3 is built from 13 residues. The V gene end was trimmed by 3 bases and the J gene end by 10 bases; junction bases not matched to a gene: 5. Here the CDR3 DNA reads TGCAGTGCTAGCGAGGGGACAGGCTCACCCCTCCACTTT. This gives the protein CSASEGTGSPLHF.

This clonotype showed up many times. The rearrangement uses TRBV19 and TRBJ2-2; 8 bases are shared with TRBD2. Trimming cost V 9 bases and J 6 bases; bases outside gene matches: 18. The CDR3 is 17 residues long. Germline-derived CDR1 and CDR2 are LNHDA and SQIVND (reference sequence). The DNA of the CDR3 is TGTGCCAGCTACCGATGGTCTAGACGGGAGGGGTCCGGGGAGCTGTTTTTT. Protein: CASYRWSRREGSGELFF.

This clonotype was detected many times. This chain links TRBV14 with TRBJ2-1; no definite D call. The V and J ends lost 4 bases and 8 bases respectively, with 9 bases between them. Germline CDR1 SGHDN, CDR2 FVKESK. There are 12 residues in the CDR3. CDR3 loop: CASSPWVDEQFF. In DNA form, the CDR3 reads TGTGCCAGCAGCCCCTGGGTGGATGAGCAGTTCTTC.

This clonotype was observed many times. The chain couples TRBV19 to TRBJ2-1; 7 bases line up with TRBD1. Trimming removed 7 bases from V and 0 bases from J; junction bases left unmatched: 6. The CDR3 totals 15 residues. In germline, CDR1 is LNHDA, CDR2 SQIVND (reference sequence). The CDR3 bases are TGTGCCAGTAAGCTACAGGGGACCTCCTACAATGAGCAGTTCTTC. Amino acids: CASKLQGTSYNEQFF.

The genes are TRBV20-1 and TRBJ2-1, with TRBD1 identical over 9 bases. CDR1 and CDR2 (germline): DFQATT, SNEGSKA (reference sequence). The CDR3 consists of 14 residues. V lost 5 bases, J lost 5 bases, and 7 bases stayed unmatched. The CDR3 spells CSAGNRGLNNEQFF. CDR3 DNA: TGCAGTGCTGGAAACAGGGGGCTGAACAATGAGCAGTTCTTC.

This clonotype is termed medium-sized. The chain uses TRBV7-8 and TRBJ2-1, with a possible D match to TRBD1 (6 bases). The V gene lost 5 bases and the J gene lost 4 bases, with 21 bases spanning the gap. This CDR3 region has 17 residues. Germline CDR1 and CDR2: SGHVS and FQNEAQ. The CDR3 DNA reads as TGTGCCAGCAGCCCACACCTAGACAGGTTCCTTTACAATGAGCAGTTCTTC. Its protein is CASSPHLDRFLYNEQFF.

This clonotype was seen many times. This chain uses TRBV12-3 or TRBV12-4 with TRBJ1-1; D remains unclear. V lost 6 bases, J lost 5 bases, and 7 bases lay in between. The CDR3 is made up of 11 amino acids. The CDR3 here is CASSPITEAFF. The DNA of the CDR3 is TGTGCCAGCAGCCCGATTACTGAAGCTTTCTTT.